One sample yielded the 26 T cell receptor beta chains listed below, sequenced in a study of cytomegalovirus exposure and HLA in healthy donors. Primers for the PCR totalled 60 Vbeta and 13 Jbeta. The method was immunoSEQ multiplex PCR; TCRdb's version includes in-frame clones alone and lacks a portion of them. The sample includes approximately 150,000 clones, roughly three quarters of them seen just once. The sequencing sample was made of PBMCs. The receptors here all came from a woman between 40 and 55 years old in good health and CMV-seronegative.

The V and J genes are TRBV19 and TRBJ1-2; 7 bases match TRBD1. Trimming cost V 7 bases and J 3 bases; bases outside gene matches: 14. CDR3 length: 16 residues. Germline CDR1 and CDR2: LNHDA and SQIVND (reference sequence). The CDR3 DNA sequence: TGTGCCAGTACCCCTACCTCAGGGGGAGGAGACTATGGCTACACCTTC. Amino acid sequence: CASTPTSGGGDYGYTF.

This clone was counted a single time. This rearrangement joins TRBV27 to TRBJ2-7, with 7 bases lining up with TRBD2. The CDR3 consists of 13 residues. CDR1 is MNHEY and CDR2 is SMNVEV in the germline V gene (reference sequence). The V segment lost 3 bases and the J segment 3 bases; nucleotides outside the gene matches: 2. The CDR3 loop reads CASSLGGNYEQYF. The CDR3 DNA is TGTGCCAGCAGTTTGGGGGGGAACTACGAGCAGTACTTC.

The genes are TRBV28 and TRBJ2-1, with 9 nucleotides matching TRBD1. The V gene's germline CDR1 is MDHEN and CDR2 SYDVKM. The junction had 7 bases not matched to a gene; V was cut back by 2 bases and J by 5 bases. This CDR3 region has 16 residues. The CDR3 loop reads CASSLAPGTGHNEQFF. The CDR3 DNA follows: TGTGCCAGCAGTTTAGCCCCTGGGACAGGGCACAATGAGCAGTTCTTC.

V is TRBV5-1 and J is TRBJ1-1; a weak D match, TRBD1 (6 bases). The CDR3 spans 18 residues. Germline CDR1 and CDR2: SGHRS and YFSETQ. V was pared by 3 bases and J by 0 bases, with 21 bases between. The CDR3 loop is CASSSTRGGATMNTEAFF. The CDR3 DNA sequence: TGCGCCAGCAGCTCCACCCGAGGGGGGGCAACTATGAACACTGAAGCTTTCTTT.

The V and J genes are TRBV29-1 and TRBJ2-1, with TRBD2 identical over 12 bases. Germline V CDR1 and CDR2: SQVTM, ANQGSEA. The V segment lost 2 bases and the J segment 7 bases; nucleotides outside the gene matches: 6. CDR3 length equals 15 residues. CDR3 region: CSVERLAGGPNEQFF. CDR3 coding DNA: TGCAGCGTTGAAAGGCTAGCGGGGGGGCCGAATGAGCAGTTCTTC.

The chain carries TRBV7-9 and TRBJ2-7; 8 nucleotides match TRBD1. Germline CDR1 SEHNR, CDR2 FQNEAQ (reference sequence). The V segment lost 2 bases and the J segment 5 bases; nucleotides outside the gene matches: 8. The CDR3 has 15 residues. The CDR3 protein is CASSLRGDRGHEQYF. CDR3 sequence (DNA): TGTGCCAGCAGCTTAAGAGGAGACAGGGGTCACGAGCAGTACTTC.

The V call is TRBV6-6, the J call TRBJ1-1; TRBD1 might be the D (6 bases). V lost 5 bases, J lost 1 base, and 14 bases lay in between. This CDR3 has 15 residues. Germline V CDR1 and CDR2: MNHNY, SVGAGI (reference sequence). CDR3 in DNA: TGTGCCAGCAGTAAGGGGGGGGCGCAGAACACTGAAGCTTTCTTT. As protein: CASSKGGAQNTEAFF.

This clone showed up just a few times. The chain joins TRBV28 to TRBJ1-5; 7 positions match TRBD1. The germline CDR1 and CDR2 sequences are MDHEN and SYDVKM. This CDR3 is built from 14 residues. The V segment lost 5 bases and the J segment 5 bases; nucleotides outside the gene matches: 6. In nucleotides, the CDR3 is TGTGCCAGCAGTCCGGGACAGAACTATCAGCCCCAGCATTTT. Protein: CASSPGQNYQPQHF.

J is TRBJ1-4 and V is TRBV19; the match to TRBD1 covers 8 bases. The CDR3 runs 14 residues. V lost 5 bases to trimming and J lost 8 bases; unmatched junction nucleotides: 7. CDR1 LNHDA and CDR2 SQIVND come from the germline V gene (reference sequence). CDR3 nucleotide sequence: TGTGCCAGTAGTGACGCAGGGGGCGACGAAAAACTGTTTTTT. Protein: CASSDAGGDEKLFF.

The chain recombines TRBV7-9 with TRBJ1-2, with a weak D call TRBD1 (5 bases). Trimming took off 6 bases at V and 8 bases at J, with 19 bases between the two ends. Looked up from germline, CDR1 is SEHNR and CDR2 is FQNEAQ (reference sequence). There are 14 residues in the CDR3. DNA of the CDR3: TGTGCCAGCAGTCGTGTTGGGGGGGTGAAGGGCTACACCTTC. Its translation is CASSRVGGVKGYTF.

The V gene is TRBV7-3, the J gene TRBJ2-1; 7 bases are shared with TRBD1. Looked up from germline, CDR1 is SGHTA and CDR2 is FQGTGA. The CDR3 extends over 18 amino acids. After removal of 5 bases from V and 10 bases from J, the junction contained 23 bases not matched to a gene. DNA of the CDR3: TGTGCCAGCAGCCCGGCCCGGGACAGTGGACTTTTACAAAGGGAGCAGTTCTTC. It yields the protein CASSPARDSGLLQREQFF.

The chain employs TRBV15 and TRBJ2-1, with D maybe TRBD2 (7 bases). Germline V gives CDR1 LNHNV, CDR2 YYDKDF (reference sequence). This CDR3 comprises 17 residues. Deletions cut 1 base from V and 6 bases from J, with 19 bases between. CDR3 in amino acids: CATSRVGGRSLLNEQFF. CDR3 coding DNA: TGTGCCACCAGCAGAGTCGGGGGGCGATCCCTCCTCAATGAGCAGTTCTTC.

In this sample, this clone turned up a few times. The CDR3 sequence: CASSSDLGGYTF. Written as DNA, the CDR3 is TGCGCCAGCAGCTCCGACCTGGGCGGCTACACCTTC. The gene calls are TRBV5-1 and TRBJ1-2, with D unclear. The V gene lost 3 bases and the J gene lost 8 bases, with 11 bases spanning the gap. The CDR3 is 12 amino acids. Per germline, CDR1 SGHRS and CDR2 YFSETQ.

V usage is TRBV4-2 and J usage is TRBJ2-7; 12 positions match TRBD2. The CDR3 is made up of 17 amino acids. Trimming removed 4 bases from V and 6 bases from J; junction bases left unmatched: 13. CDR1 and CDR2 from the germline V gene are LGHNA and YNFKEQ. This chain's CDR3 is CASSPGLAGLRPPEQYF. CDR3 bases: TGTGCCAGCAGCCCCGGACTAGCGGGACTTAGGCCCCCCGAGCAGTACTTC.

The J gene is TRBJ2-3, the V gene TRBV5-1; maybe TRBD2 (5 bases). This CDR3 has 14 residues. CDR1 SGHRS and CDR2 YFSETQ come from the germline V gene. V dropped 3 bases and J dropped 0 bases, with 8 bases sitting between them. The CDR3 sequence is CASSYSGSTDTQYF. The CDR3 DNA is TGCGCCAGCAGCTACAGCGGTAGCACAGATACGCAGTATTTT.

This sequence joins TRBV5-4 and TRBJ2-2; TRBD1 is a possible D gene (6 bases). Trimming removed 4 bases from V and 6 bases from J, with 16 bases in between. Germline V CDR1 and CDR2: SGHNT, YYREEE (reference sequence). CDR3 length: 15 amino acids. This CDR3 is CASSTTGILAGELFF. In nucleotides, the CDR3 is TGTGCCAGCAGCACAACAGGGATCCTCGCCGGGGAGCTGTTTTTT.

This chain joins TRBV29-1 and TRBJ2-5; possibly TRBD1 for D (6 bases). The J call may be wrong; the DNA end is better matched by TRBJ2-7. Germline V gene data show CDR1 as SQVTM and CDR2 as ANQGSEA. The CDR3 spans 12 residues. DNA for the CDR3: TGCAGCGTGAGCCGGGACAACTACGAGCAGTACTTC. It encodes CSVSRDNYEQYF.

This clone has a handful of counts. Here the CDR3 reads CASSSPRGNSGNTIYF. The CDR3, as DNA: TGTGCCAGCAGCTCACCCCGGGGGAACTCTGGAAACACCATATATTTT. The chain joins TRBV13 to TRBJ1-3; a possible D gene is TRBD1 (5 bases). The length of the CDR3 is 16 residues. Trimming shortened V by 4 bases and J by 0 bases, and 13 bases separated the two germline ends. In germline, CDR1 is PRHDT, CDR2 FYEKMQ (reference sequence).

This chain joins TRBV9 and TRBJ2-1; 16 bases fit TRBD2. After removal of 4 bases from V and 13 bases from J, the junction contained 8 bases not matched to a gene. This CDR3 is 15 amino acids long. Germline V gene sequence: CDR1 SGDLS, CDR2 YYNGEE. This chain's CDR3 is CASSIGTSGRAFQFF. In DNA, the CDR3 is TGTGCCAGCAGCATTGGGACTAGCGGGAGGGCCTTTCAGTTCTTC.

A remark on this clone: The sample contains more than one DNA sequence encoding this CDR3. This chain connects TRBV20-1 to TRBJ1-2, with D unclear. Looked up from germline, CDR1 is DFQATT and CDR2 is SNEGSKA (reference sequence). Trimming cost V 2 bases and J 3 bases, with 4 bases left between them. The CDR3 sequence is 11 residues long. CDR3 region: CSARRDYGYTF. The CDR3, as DNA: TGCAGTGCTAGAAGAGACTATGGCTACACCTTC.

The chain joins TRBV6-5 to TRBJ2-7; 9 nucleotides line up with TRBD1. With V trimmed by 4 bases and J by 4 bases, 11 bases remained unmatched. Germline V CDR1 and CDR2: MNHEY, SVGAGI. This CDR3 is 16 amino acids long. CDR3 protein: CASSFGQGMGTYEQYF. Here the CDR3 DNA reads TGTGCCAGCAGTTTTGGACAGGGGATGGGTACGTACGAGCAGTACTTC.

This chain connects TRBV4-1 to TRBJ2-7; D gene uncertain. Deletions cut 1 base from V and 4 bases from J, with 8 bases between. This CDR3 comprises 13 residues. Germline V gene lookup returns CDR1 MGHRA and CDR2 YSYEKL. CDR3 DNA sequence: TGCGCCAGCAGCCAAGTTCCGGGTTACGAGCAGTACTTC. Its protein is CASSQVPGYEQYF.

The rearrangement links TRBV9 to TRBJ2-5; TRBD1 agrees at 8 bases. The CDR3 covers 14 residues. CDR1 SGDLS and CDR2 YYNGEE come from the germline V gene. V gave up 7 bases and J gave up 3 bases; unmatched junction bases: 8. DNA for the CDR3: TGTGCCAGCGGTCCCCGGGACAGGAAAGAGACCCAGTACTTC. It yields the protein CASGPRDRKETQYF.

The V gene is TRBV6-1, the J gene TRBJ1-1; 7 bases are shared with TRBD1. The germline CDR1 and CDR2 sequences are MNHNS and SASEGT. The CDR3 has 14 residues. Losses at the gene ends were 7 bases for V and 4 bases for J; bases not matched to a gene: 9. The CDR3 region is CASTSDRKATEAFF. As DNA, the CDR3 is TGTGCCAGCACTTCGGACAGGAAGGCCACTGAAGCTTTCTTT.

This clone came up once. This chain joins TRBV19 and TRBJ2-5; tentatively, D is TRBD2 (5 bases). CDR1 and CDR2 from the germline V gene are LNHDA and SQIVND (reference sequence). The CDR3 covers 17 residues. The V end lost 6 bases, the J end lost 5 bases, and 25 bases lay between the germline ends. CDR3 protein: CASSPRKDSRSWETQYF. In DNA form, the CDR3 reads TGTGCCAGTAGCCCGCGGAAGGACTCAAGGTCGTGGGAGACCCAGTACTTC.

V is TRBV7-2 and J is TRBJ2-7; possibly TRBD1 for D (6 bases). The V end lost 7 bases, the J end lost 1 base, and 14 bases lay between the germline ends. The CDR3 covers 14 residues. Germline V gene data show CDR1 as SGHTA and CDR2 as FQGNSA. The CDR3 DNA follows: TGTGCCAGCACGTACAGGGCAGGATCCTACGAGCAGTACTTC. Protein product: CASTYRAGSYEQYF.